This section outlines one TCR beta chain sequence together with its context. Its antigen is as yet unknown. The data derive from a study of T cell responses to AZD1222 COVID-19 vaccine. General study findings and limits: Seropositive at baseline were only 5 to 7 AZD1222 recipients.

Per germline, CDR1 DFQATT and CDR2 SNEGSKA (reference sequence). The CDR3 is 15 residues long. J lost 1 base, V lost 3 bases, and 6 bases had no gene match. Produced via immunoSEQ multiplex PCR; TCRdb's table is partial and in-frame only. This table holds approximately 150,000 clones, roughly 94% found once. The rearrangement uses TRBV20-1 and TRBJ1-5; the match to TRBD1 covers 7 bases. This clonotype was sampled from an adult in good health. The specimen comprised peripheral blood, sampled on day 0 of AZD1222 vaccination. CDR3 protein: CSASEGALSNQPQHF. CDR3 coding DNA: TGCAGTGCTAGTGAGGGGGCGTTGAGCAATCAGCCCCAGCATTTT.